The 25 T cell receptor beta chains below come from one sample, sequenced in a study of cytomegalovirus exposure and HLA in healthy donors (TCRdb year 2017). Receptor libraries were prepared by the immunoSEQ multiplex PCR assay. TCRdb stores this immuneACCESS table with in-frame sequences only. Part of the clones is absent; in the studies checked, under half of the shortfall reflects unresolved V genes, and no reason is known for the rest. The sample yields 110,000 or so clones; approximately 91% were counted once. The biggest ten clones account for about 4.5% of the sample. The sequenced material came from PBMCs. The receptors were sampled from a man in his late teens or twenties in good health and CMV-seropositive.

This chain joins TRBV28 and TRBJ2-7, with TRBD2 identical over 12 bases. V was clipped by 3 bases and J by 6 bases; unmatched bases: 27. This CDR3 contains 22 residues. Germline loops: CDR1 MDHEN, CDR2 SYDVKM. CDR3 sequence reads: CASSFSGLGAALAGGLIGEQYF. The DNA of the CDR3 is TGTGCCAGCAGTTTTTCTGGTCTCGGGGCGGCCCTAGCGGGGGGGCTAATTGGCGAGCAGTACTTC.

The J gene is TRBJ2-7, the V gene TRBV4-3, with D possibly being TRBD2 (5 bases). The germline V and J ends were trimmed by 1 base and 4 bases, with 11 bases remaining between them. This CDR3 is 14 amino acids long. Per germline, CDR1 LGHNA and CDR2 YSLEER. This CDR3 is CASSQGRTGYEQYF. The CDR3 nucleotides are TGCGCCAGCAGCCAAGGTCGAACGGGATACGAGCAGTACTTC.

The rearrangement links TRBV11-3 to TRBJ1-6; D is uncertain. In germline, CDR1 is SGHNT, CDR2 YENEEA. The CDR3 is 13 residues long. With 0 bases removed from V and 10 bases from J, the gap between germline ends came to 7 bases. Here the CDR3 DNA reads TGTGCCAGCAGCTTAGATCAGGTGTCACCCCTCCACTTT. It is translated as CASSLDQVSPLHF.

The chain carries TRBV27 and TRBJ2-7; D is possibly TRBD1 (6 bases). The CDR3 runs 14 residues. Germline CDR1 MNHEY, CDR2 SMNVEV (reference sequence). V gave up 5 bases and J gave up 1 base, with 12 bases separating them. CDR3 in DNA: TGTGCCAGCAGTCGCCCCGGACAGTCCTACGAGCAGTACTTC. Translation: CASSRPGQSYEQYF.

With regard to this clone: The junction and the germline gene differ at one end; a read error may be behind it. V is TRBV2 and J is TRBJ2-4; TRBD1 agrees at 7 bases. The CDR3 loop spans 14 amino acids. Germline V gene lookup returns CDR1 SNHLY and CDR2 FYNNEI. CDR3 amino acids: CASSTPPKGQPLFF. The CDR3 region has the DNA TGTGCCAGCAGTACCCCGCCTAAGGGACAGCCACTGTTCTTC.

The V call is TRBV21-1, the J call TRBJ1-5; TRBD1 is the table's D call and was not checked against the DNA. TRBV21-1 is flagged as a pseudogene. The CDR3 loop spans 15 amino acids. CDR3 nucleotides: TGTGCCAGCAGCGGCCGGTCAGGGGCCAATCAGCCCCAGCATTTT. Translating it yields CASSGRSGANQPQHF.

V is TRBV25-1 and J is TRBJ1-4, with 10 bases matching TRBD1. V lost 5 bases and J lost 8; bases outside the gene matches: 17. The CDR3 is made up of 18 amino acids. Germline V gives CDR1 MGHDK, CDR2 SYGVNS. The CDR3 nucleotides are TGTGCCAGCAGTCCGGGACAGGGGCTTCTTAGAGGGTACGAAAAACTGTTTTTT. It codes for CASSPGQGLLRGYEKLFF.

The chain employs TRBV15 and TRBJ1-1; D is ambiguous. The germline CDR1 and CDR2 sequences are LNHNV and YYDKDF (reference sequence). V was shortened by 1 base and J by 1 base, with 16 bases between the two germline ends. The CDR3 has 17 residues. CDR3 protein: CATSRGLGSQANTEAFF. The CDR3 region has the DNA TGTGCCACCAGCAGAGGATTGGGGAGCCAAGCGAACACTGAAGCTTTCTTT.

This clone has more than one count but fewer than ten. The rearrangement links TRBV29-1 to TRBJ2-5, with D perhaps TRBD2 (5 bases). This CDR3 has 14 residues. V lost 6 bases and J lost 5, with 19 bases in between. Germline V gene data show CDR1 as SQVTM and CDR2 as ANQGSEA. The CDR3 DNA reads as TGCAGCGTCGACGGGCCCATAGGCGGGGAGACCCAGTACTTC. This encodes CSVDGPIGGETQYF.

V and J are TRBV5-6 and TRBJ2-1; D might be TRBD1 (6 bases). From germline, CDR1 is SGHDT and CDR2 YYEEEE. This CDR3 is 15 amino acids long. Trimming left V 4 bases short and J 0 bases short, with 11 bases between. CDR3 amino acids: CASSRRTASYNEQFF. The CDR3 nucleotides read TGTGCCAGCAGCCGACGGACAGCCTCCTACAATGAGCAGTTCTTC.

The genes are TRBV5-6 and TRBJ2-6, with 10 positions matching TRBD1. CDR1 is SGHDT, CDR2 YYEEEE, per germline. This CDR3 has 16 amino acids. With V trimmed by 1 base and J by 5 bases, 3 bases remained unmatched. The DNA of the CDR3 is TGTGCCAGCAGCTTGAGACAGGGGGCTAGGGCCAACGTCCTGACTTTC. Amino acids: CASSLRQGARANVLTF.

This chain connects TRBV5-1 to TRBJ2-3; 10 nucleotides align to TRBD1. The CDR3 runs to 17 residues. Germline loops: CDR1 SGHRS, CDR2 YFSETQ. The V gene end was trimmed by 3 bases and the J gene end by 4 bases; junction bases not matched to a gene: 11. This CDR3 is CASSYGTGAPAPDTQYF. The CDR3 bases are TGCGCCAGCAGCTACGGGACAGGGGCGCCGGCCCCAGATACGCAGTATTTT.

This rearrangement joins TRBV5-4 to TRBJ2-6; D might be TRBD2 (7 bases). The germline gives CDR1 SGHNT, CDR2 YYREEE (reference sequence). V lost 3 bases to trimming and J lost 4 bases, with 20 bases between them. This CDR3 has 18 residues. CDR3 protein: CASSSRVRGGTGANVLTF. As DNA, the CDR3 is TGTGCCAGCAGCTCCCGAGTGAGGGGGGGAACCGGGGCCAACGTCCTGACTTTC.

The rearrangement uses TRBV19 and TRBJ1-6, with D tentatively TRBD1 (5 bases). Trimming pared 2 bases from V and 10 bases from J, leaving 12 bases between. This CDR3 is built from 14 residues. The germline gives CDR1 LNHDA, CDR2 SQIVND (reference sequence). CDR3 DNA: TGTGCCAGTAGTATACGCCCGAAGGGGTCACCCCTCCACTTT. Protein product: CASSIRPKGSPLHF.

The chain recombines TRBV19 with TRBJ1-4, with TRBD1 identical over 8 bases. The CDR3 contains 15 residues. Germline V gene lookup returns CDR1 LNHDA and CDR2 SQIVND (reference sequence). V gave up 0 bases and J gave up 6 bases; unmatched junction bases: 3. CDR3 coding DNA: TGTGCCAGTAGTATAGACGCAGGGGGCGATGAAAAACTGTTTTTT. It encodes CASSIDAGGDEKLFF.

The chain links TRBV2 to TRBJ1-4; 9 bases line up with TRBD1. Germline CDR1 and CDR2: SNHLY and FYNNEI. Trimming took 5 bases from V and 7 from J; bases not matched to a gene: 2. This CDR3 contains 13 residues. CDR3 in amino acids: CASSRDRAEKLFF. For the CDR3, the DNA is TGTGCCAGCAGTCGGGACAGGGCTGAAAAACTGTTTTTT.

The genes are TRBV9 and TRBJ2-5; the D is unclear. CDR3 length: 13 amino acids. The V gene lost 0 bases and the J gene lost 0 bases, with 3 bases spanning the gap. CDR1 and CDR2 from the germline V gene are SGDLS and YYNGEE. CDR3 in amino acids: CASSVADQETQYF. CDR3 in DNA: TGTGCCAGCAGCGTAGCTGACCAAGAGACCCAGTACTTC.

The CDR3 protein is CASSPWRTEPYEQYF. The DNA for the CDR3 is TGTGCCAGCAGCCCTTGGCGGACAGAGCCCTACGAGCAGTACTTC. The J gene is TRBJ2-7, the V gene TRBV27, with a possible D match to TRBD1 (6 bases). V gave up 6 bases and J gave up 2 bases, with 17 bases separating them. From germline, CDR1 is MNHEY and CDR2 SMNVEV (reference sequence). The CDR3 spans 15 residues.

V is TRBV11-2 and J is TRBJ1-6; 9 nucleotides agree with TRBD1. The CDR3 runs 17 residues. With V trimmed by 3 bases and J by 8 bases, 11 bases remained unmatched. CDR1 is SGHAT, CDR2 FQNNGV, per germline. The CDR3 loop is CASSLGEWGQGYSPLHF. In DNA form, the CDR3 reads TGTGCCAGCAGCTTGGGGGAATGGGGACAGGGTTATTCACCCCTCCACTTT.

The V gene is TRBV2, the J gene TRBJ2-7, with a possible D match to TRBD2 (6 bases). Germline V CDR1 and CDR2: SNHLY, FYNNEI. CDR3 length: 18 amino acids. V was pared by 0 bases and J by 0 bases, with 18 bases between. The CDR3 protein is CASSEAPPGELHSYEQYF. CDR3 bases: TGTGCCAGCAGTGAAGCGCCCCCGGGAGAGCTTCACTCCTACGAGCAGTACTTC.

The CDR3 reads CASSQALGQVNNEKLFF. The DNA of the CDR3 is TGCGCCAGCAGCCAAGCCCTGGGCCAGGTCAATAATGAAAAACTGTTTTTT. The rearrangement links TRBV4-3 to TRBJ1-4; no clear D gene. Deletions cut 1 base from V and 4 bases from J, with 16 bases between. CDR1 is LGHNA and CDR2 is YSLEER in the germline V gene. CDR3 length: 17 amino acids.

The CDR3: CASSFSRAGIYF. Written as DNA, the CDR3 is TGTGCCAGCAGTTTCTCGAGAGCTGGCATATATTTT. The V and J genes are TRBV28 and TRBJ1-3; D remains ambiguous. CDR3 length equals 12 residues. V lost 3 bases and J lost 12, with 12 bases in between. Germline V lookup: CDR1 MDHEN, CDR2 SYDVKM.

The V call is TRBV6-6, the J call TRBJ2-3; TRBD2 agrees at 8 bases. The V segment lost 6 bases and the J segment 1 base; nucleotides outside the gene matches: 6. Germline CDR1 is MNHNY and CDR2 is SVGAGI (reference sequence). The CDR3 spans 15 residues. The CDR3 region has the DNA TGTGCCAGCAGGGTGCGGGGGGCTCGCACAGATACGCAGTATTTT. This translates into CASRVRGARTDTQYF.

The CDR3 is CASSYSTNYGYTF. Here the CDR3 DNA reads TGTGCCAGCAGTTATTCGACAAACTATGGCTACACCTTC. The V gene is TRBV6-5, the J gene TRBJ1-2; no clear D gene. Germline lookup yields CDR1 MNHEY and CDR2 SVGAGI. The CDR3 has 13 residues. V was cut by 3 bases and J by 2 bases, with 7 bases left in between.

The CDR3 coding sequence is TGTGCCAGCAGCATGTTCTCTGGGCCTGGAAACACCATATATTTT. Amino acid sequence: CASSMFSGPGNTIYF. This chain uses TRBV7-9 with TRBJ1-3; D not certain. Per germline, CDR1 SEHNR and CDR2 FQNEAQ (reference sequence). Trimming shortened V by 5 bases and J by 2 bases, and 13 bases separated the two germline ends. This CDR3 is 15 amino acids long.